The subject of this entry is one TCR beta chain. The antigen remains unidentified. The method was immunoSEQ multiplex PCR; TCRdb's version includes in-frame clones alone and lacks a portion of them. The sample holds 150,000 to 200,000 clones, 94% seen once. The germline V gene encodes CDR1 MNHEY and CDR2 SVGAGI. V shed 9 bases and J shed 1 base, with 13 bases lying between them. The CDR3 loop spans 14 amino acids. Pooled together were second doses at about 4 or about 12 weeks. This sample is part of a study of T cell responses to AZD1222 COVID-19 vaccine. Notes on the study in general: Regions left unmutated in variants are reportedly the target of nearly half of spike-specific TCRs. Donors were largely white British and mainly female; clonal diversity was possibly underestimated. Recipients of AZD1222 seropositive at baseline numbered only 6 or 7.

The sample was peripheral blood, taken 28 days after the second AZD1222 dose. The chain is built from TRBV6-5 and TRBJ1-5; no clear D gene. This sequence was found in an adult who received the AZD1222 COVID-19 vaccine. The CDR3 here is CASSRPVSNQPQHF. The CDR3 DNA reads TGTGCCAGTTCCCGGCCCGTGAGCAATCAGCCCCAGCATTTT.